This T cell receptor (beta chain) originates from a study of cytomegalovirus exposure and HLA in healthy donors. At the level of the study: When fewer than 500 donors were genotyped, about 81% of them were found to fall in the Caucasian-associated ancestry cluster.

Study findings and constraints: Most TCR sequences were uncommon, yet certain public TCRs appeared in many donors.

This clone was seen a handful of times. Its antigen is undetermined. The PCR made use of 60 Vbeta and 13 Jbeta primers. Produced via immunoSEQ multiplex PCR; TCRdb's table is partial and in-frame only. Of roughly 150,000 clones listed, roughly 71% were seen once; the top ten hold more than 6.5%. Trimming cost V 2 bases and J 5 bases, with 18 bases left between them. In germline, CDR1 is SGHDN, CDR2 FVKESK. There are 16 residues in the CDR3. The chain is built from TRBV14 and TRBJ2-5; D perhaps matches TRBD2 (8 bases). Sequencing was done on a sample of PBMCs. The sequence was collected from a man under 40 in good health and CMV-seronegative. CDR3 sequence (DNA): TGTGCCAGCAGCCAACACCGGGTAGCGGGACAGGAGACCCAGTACTTC. As protein: CASSQHRVAGQETQYF.